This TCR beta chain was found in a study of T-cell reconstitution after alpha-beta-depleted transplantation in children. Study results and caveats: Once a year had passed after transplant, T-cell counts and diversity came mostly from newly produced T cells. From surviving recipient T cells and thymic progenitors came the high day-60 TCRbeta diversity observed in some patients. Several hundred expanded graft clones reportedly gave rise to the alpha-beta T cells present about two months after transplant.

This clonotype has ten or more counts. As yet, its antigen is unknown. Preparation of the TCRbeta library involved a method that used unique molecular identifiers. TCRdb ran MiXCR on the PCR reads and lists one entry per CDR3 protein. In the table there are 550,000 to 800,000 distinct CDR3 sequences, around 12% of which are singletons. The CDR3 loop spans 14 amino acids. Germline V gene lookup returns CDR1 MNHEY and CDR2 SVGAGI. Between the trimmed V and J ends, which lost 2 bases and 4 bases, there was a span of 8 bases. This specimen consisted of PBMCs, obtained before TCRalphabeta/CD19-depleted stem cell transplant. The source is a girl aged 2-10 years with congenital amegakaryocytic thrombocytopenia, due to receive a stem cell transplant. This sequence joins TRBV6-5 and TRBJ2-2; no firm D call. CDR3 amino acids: CASSYIMGTGELFF. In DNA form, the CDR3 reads TGTGCCAGCAGTTACATCATGGGCACCGGGGAGCTGTTTTTT.